These 14 T cell receptor beta chains share one sample of origin, sequenced in a study of monozygotic twins with inflammatory bowel disease. TCRdb re-called the 5' RACE reads and catalogs CDR3 proteins one per entry, DNA excluded. The sample shows under 45,000 distinct CDR3 sequences, and approximately 5.3% sits with its ten largest clones. Sequenced: blood. These receptors all stem from a human donor with ulcerative colitis or Crohn's disease, or a healthy co-twin of an affected twin (not recorded which).

The chain uses TRBV5-4 and TRBJ1-6; TCRdb designates TRBD1, a call that cannot be tested without DNA. Per the germline V gene, CDR1 is SGHNT and CDR2 is YYREEE (reference sequence). CDR3 length: 15 amino acids. Here the CDR3 reads CASSWSTGGESPLHF.

The chain carries TRBV4-3 and TRBJ1-1. The CDR3 runs 16 residues. Germline V gives CDR1 LGHNA, CDR2 YSLEER. Here the CDR3 reads CASSQDRSGMNTEAFF.

The chain carries TRBV20-1 and TRBJ2-2; without DNA, the TCRdb call of TRBD1 cannot be checked. The CDR3 contains 16 residues. Germline V gives CDR1 DFQATT, CDR2 SNEGSKA (reference sequence). This CDR3 reads CSARDRLSMPGGKLFF.

V gene TRBV9 combines with J gene TRBJ2-5; TCRdb calls TRBD2, which cannot be checked without DNA. This CDR3 is 17 amino acids long. Germline values: CDR1 SGDLS, CDR2 YYNGEE. CDR3: CASSVGGTSGMAETQYF.

V gene TRBV14 combines with J gene TRBJ1-2; lacking DNA, the TRBD1 call made by TCRdb goes unchecked. Germline CDR1 reads SGHDN; CDR2 reads FVKESK. The CDR3 is made up of 14 amino acids. CDR3 sequence: CASSHLGTPYGYTF. Supplemented by reference TRBV14 and TRBJ1-2, the full variable domain reads EAGVTQFPSHSVIEKGQTVTLRCDPISGHDNLYWYRRVMGKEIKFLLHFVKESKQDESGMPNNRFLAERTGGTYSTLKVQPAELEDSGVYFCASSHLGTPYGYTFGSGTRLTVV.

V is TRBV27 and J is TRBJ2-7; without DNA, the TCRdb call of TRBD2 cannot be checked. The CDR3 loop spans 13 amino acids. Germline V gene sequence: CDR1 MNHEY, CDR2 SMNVEV (reference sequence). CDR3 loop: CASDPGLVHEQYF.

The rearrangement joins TRBV19 to TRBJ1-2. CDR3 length: 14 amino acids. CDR1 LNHDA and CDR2 SQIVND come from the germline V gene (reference sequence). The CDR3: CASKEFGGNYGYTF.

This chain uses TRBV6-2 or TRBV6-3 with TRBJ1-5. This CDR3 spans 14 amino acids. Germline V CDR1 and CDR2: MNHEY, SVGEGT. CDR3 in amino acids: CASSYRRGNQPQHF.

CDR3: CASSPDGETQYF. The chain carries TRBV7-2 and TRBJ2-5. The CDR3 extends over 12 amino acids. Germline V gene data show CDR1 as SGHTA and CDR2 as FQGNSA.

This chain uses TRBV5-1 with TRBJ1-2; no DNA is available, so the TRBD1 call from TCRdb remains unchecked. Germline values: CDR1 SGHRS, CDR2 YFSETQ. The length of the CDR3 is 16 residues. CDR3: CASSPTGMPPNYGYTF. Full variable domain (remainder filled in from reference TRBV5-1 and TRBJ1-2): KAGVTQTPRYLIKTRGQQVTLSCSPISGHRSVSWYQQTPGQGLQFLFEYFSETQRNKGNFPGRFSGRQFSNSRSEMNVSTLELGDSALYLCASSPTGMPPNYGYTFGSGTRLTVV.

This chain links TRBV6-2 or TRBV6-3 with TRBJ2-5; TCRdb returns TRBD1, unconfirmable since there is no DNA. The germline V gene has CDR1 MNHEY and CDR2 SVGEGT. The CDR3 extends over 15 amino acids. CDR3: CASSTTGKGQETQYF.

The chain carries TRBV5-1 and TRBJ2-7; TCRdb selects TRBD1, and the lack of DNA leaves this call unchecked. CDR1 and CDR2 from the germline V gene are SGHRS and YFSETQ. The CDR3 has 16 amino acids. This CDR3 reads CASSLVVGTAIYEQYF. The full variable domain, with the rest looked up from reference TRBV5-1 and TRBJ2-7, is KAGVTQTPRYLIKTRGQQVTLSCSPISGHRSVSWYQQTPGQGLQFLFEYFSETQRNKGNFPGRFSGRQFSNSRSEMNVSTLELGDSALYLCASSLVVGTAIYEQYFGPGTRLTVT.

J is TRBJ2-3 and V is TRBV3-1; there is no DNA to check the TCRdb D call of TRBD2. CDR3 size: 16 residues. Germline loops: CDR1 LGHDT, CDR2 YNNKEL (reference sequence). CDR3 amino acids: CASSHRAGGVTDTQYF.

This rearrangement joins TRBV4-1 to TRBJ2-1; the TCRdb D gene call, TRBD2, has no DNA to confirm it. The germline gives CDR1 MGHRA, CDR2 YSYEKL. This CDR3 is built from 13 residues. The CDR3 sequence is CASSQVNRDFQFF.